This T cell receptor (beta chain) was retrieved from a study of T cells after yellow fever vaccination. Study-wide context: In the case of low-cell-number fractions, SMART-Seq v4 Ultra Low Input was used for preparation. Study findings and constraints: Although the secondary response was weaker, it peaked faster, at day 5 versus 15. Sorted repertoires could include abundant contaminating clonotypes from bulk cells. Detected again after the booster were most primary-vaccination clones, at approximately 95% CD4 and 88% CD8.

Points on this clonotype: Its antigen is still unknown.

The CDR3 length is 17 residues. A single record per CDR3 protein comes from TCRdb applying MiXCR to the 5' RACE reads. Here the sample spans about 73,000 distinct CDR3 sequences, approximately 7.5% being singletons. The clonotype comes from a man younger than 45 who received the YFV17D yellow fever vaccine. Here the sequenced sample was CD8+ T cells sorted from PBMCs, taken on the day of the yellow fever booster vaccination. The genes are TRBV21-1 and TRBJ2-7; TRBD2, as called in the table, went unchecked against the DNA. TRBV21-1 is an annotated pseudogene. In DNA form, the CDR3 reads TGTGCCAGCAGCATCGGCCACGGGTGGGTACGAGGCTACGAGCAGTACTTC. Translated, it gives CASSIGHGWVRGYEQYF.